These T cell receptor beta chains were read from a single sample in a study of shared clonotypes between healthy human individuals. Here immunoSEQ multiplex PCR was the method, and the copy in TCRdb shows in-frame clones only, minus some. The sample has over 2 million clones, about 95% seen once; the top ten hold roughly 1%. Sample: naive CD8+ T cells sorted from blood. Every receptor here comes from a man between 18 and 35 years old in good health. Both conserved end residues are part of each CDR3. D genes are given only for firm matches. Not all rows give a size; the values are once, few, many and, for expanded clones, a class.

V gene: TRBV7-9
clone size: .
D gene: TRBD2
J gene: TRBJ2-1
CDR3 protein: CASSPAPPSGSYNEQFF
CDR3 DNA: TGTGCCAGCAGCCCAGCCCCCCCAAGCGGGAGCTACAATGAGCAGTTCTTC

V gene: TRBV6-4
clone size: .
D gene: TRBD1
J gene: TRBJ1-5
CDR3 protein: CASSWTGDVGQPQHF
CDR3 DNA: TGTGCCAGCAGTTGGACAGGGGACGTGGGTCAGCCCCAGCATTTT

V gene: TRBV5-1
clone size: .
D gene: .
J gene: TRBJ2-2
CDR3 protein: CASSFTVPGNTGELFF
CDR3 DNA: TGCGCCAGCAGCTTCACGGTCCCCGGGAACACCGGGGAGCTGTTTTTT

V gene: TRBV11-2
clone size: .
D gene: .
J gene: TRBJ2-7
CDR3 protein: CASSLVPRADYEQYF
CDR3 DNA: TGTGCCAGCAGCTTAGTTCCGCGTGCCGACTACGAGCAGTACTTC

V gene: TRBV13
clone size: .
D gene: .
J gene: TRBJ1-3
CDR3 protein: CASSGTGNTIYF
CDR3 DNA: TGTGCCAGCTCGGGGACTGGAAACACCATATATTTT

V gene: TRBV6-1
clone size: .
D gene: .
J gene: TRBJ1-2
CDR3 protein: CASSEYLDSPYGYTF
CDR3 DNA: TGTGCCAGCAGTGAATATTTGGACAGTCCCTATGGCTACACCTTC

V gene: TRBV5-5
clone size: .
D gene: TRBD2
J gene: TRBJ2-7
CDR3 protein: CASSLYSGDSSSYEQYF
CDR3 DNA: TGTGCCAGCAGCTTGTATAGCGGGGACTCGAGCTCCTACGAGCAGTACTTC

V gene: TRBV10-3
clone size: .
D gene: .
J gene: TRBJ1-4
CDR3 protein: CATLDSDSSGEKLFF
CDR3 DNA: TGTGCCACGCTAGACTCCGACAGCTCTGGGGAAAAACTGTTTTTT

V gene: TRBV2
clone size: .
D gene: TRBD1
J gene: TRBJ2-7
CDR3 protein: CASRADRPEQYF
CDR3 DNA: TGTGCCAGCAGGGCGGACAGGCCGGAGCAGTACTTC

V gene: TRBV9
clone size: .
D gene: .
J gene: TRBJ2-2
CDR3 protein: CASAGGATFTGELFF
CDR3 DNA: TGTGCCAGCGCGGGCGGGGCTACCTTCACCGGGGAGCTGTTTTTT

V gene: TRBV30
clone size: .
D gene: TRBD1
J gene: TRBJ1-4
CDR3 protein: CAWSLTGLTNEKLFF
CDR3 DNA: TGTGCCTGGAGTCTGACAGGGTTAACTAATGAAAAACTGTTTTTT

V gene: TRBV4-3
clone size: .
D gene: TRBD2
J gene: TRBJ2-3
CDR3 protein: CASSPFSTSGITDTQYF
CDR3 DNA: TGCGCCAGCAGCCCATTTTCGACTAGCGGTATAACAGATACGCAGTATTTT

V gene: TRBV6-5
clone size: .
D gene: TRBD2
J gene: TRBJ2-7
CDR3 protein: CASSTTSGFPYEQYF
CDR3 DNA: TGTGCCAGCAGTACGACTAGCGGTTTTCCCTACGAGCAGTACTTC

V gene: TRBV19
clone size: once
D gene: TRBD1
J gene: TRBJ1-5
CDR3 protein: CATADRVLYQPQHF
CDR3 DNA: TGTGCCACCGCGGACAGGGTCCTTTATCAGCCCCAGCATTTT

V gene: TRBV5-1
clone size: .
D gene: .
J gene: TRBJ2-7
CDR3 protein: CASSASDSYEQYF
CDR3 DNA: TGCGCCAGCAGCGCGTCGGACAGCTACGAGCAGTACTTC

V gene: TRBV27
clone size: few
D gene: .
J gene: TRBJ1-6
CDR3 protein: CASSSEYGNSPLHF
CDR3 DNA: TGTGCCAGCAGTTCCGAATATGGGAATTCACCCCTCCACTTT

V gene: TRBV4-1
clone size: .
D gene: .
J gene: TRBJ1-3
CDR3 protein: CASSQEVGNTIYF
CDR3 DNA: TGCGCCAGCAGCCAAGAAGTCGGGAACACCATATATTTT

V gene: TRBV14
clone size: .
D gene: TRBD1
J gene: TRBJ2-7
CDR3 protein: CASSQLDRAQGEQYF
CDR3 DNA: TGTGCCAGCAGCCAGTTGGACAGGGCGCAAGGGGAGCAGTACTTC

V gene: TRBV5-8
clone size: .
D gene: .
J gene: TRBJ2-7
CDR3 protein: CASSFRTYEQYF
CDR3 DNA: TGTGCCAGCAGCTTCAGGACCTACGAGCAGTACTTC

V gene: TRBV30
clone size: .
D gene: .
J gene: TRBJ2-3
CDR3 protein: CASTGGLRGSTDTQYF
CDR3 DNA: TGTGCCTCTACCGGGGGCCTTAGGGGGTCCACAGATACGCAGTATTTT

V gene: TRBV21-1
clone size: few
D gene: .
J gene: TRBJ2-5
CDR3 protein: CASRKRRSGDQETQYF
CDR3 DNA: TGTGCCAGCAGGAAAAGAAGGTCGGGGGACCAAGAGACCCAGTACTTC

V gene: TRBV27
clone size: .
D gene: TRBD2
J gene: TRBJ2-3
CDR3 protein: CASTLWGGTSTDTQYF
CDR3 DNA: TGTGCCAGCACCCTCTGGGGGGGAACTAGCACAGATACGCAGTATTTT

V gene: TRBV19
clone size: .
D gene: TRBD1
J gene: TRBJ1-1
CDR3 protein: CASSPRKGTALGDTEAFF
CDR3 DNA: TGTGCCAGTAGTCCCAGAAAGGGGACAGCCCTGGGTGACACTGAAGCTTTCTTT

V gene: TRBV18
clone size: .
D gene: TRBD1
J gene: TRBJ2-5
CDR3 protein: CASSRQGQGETQYF
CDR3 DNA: TGTGCCAGCTCACGACAAGGACAGGGAGAGACCCAGTACTTC

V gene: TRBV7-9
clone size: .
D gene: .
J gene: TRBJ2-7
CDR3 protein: CASSPVVEGTSYEQYF
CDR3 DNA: TGTGCCAGCAGCCCCGTGGTGGAGGGGACTTCCTACGAGCAGTACTTC

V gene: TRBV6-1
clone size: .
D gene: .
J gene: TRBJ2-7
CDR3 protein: CASNERGTSYEQYF
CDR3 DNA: TGTGCCAGCAATGAGAGGGGGACTTCGTACGAGCAGTACTTC

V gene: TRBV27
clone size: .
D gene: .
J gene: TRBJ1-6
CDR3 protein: CASSPRIPGYNSPLHF
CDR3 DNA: TGTGCCAGCAGTCCTCGGATCCCCGGGTATAATTCACCCCTCCACTTT

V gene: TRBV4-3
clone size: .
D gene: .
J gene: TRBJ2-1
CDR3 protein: CASSQGGGYNEQFF
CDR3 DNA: TGCGCCAGCAGCCAAGGTGGGGGATACAATGAGCAGTTCTTC

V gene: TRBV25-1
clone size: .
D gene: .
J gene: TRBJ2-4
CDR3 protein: CASSELLDSKNIQYF
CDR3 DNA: TGTGCCAGCAGTGAATTGTTGGACAGCAAAAACATTCAGTACTTC

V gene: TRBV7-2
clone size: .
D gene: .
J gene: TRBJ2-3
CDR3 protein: CASSLEPADTQYF
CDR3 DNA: TGTGCCAGCAGCTTAGAACCAGCCGATACGCAGTATTTT

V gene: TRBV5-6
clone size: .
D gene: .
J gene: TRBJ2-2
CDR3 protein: CAAGPDTGELFF
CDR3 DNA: TGTGCGGCCGGCCCTGATACCGGGGAGCTGTTTTTT

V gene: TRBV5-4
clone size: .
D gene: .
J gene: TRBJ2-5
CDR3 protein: CASSGPNGETQYF
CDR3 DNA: TGTGCCAGCAGCGGCCCTAATGGAGAGACCCAGTACTTC

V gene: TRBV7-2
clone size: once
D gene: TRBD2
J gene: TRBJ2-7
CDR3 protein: CASSFSSGSSYEQYF
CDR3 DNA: TGTGCCAGCAGCTTTAGTAGCGGGAGCTCCTACGAGCAGTACTTC

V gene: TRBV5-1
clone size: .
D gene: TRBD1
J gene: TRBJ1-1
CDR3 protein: CASSLQGAEAFF
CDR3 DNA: TGCGCCAGCAGCTTACAGGGGGCTGAAGCTTTCTTT

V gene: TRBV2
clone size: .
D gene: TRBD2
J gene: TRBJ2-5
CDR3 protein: CASRDLSAGGQETQYF
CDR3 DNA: TGTGCCAGCAGGGATCTATCCGCGGGGGGCCAAGAGACCCAGTACTTC

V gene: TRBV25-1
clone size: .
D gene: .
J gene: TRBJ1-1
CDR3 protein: CASSETVNTEAFF
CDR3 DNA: TGTGCCAGCAGTGAAACAGTGAACACTGAAGCTTTCTTT

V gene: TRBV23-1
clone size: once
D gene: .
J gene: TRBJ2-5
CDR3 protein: CASRPGTVEETQYF
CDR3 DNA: TGCGCCAGCAGACCCGGGACGGTAGAAGAGACCCAGTACTTC

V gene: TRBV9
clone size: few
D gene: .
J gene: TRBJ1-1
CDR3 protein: CASSVGGPTEAFF
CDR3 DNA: TGTGCCAGCAGCGTAGGGGGACCGACTGAAGCTTTCTTT

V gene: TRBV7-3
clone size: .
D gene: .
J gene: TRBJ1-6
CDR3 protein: CASSSAGGQANSPLHF
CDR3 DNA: TGTGCCAGCAGCTCCGCGGGGGGTCAGGCGAATTCACCCCTCCACTTT

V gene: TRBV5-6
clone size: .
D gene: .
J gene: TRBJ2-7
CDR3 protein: CASSGQGGLAYEQYF
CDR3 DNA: TGTGCCAGCAGCGGACAAGGGGGGCTAGCCTACGAGCAGTACTTC

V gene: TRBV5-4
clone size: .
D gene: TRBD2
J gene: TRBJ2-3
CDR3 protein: CASSFSGGAGDTQYF
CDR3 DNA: TGTGCCAGCAGCTTTAGCGGGGGGGCGGGAGATACGCAGTATTTT

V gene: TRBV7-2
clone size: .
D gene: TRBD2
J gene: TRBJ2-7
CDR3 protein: CASSLGLSGGPYEQYF
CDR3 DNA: TGTGCCAGCAGCTTGGGCCTTAGCGGGGGACCCTACGAGCAGTACTTC

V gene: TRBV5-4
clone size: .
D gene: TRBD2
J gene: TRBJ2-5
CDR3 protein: CASSSRTSGSQETQYF
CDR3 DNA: TGTGCCAGCAGCTCCCGGACTAGCGGGTCCCAAGAGACCCAGTACTTC

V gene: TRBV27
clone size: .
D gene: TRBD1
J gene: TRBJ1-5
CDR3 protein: CASSPGQGQNQPQHF
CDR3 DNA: TGTGCCAGCAGCCCTGGACAGGGCCAAAATCAGCCCCAGCATTTT

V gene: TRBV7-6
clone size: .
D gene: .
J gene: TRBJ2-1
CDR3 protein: CASSPTGVSYNEQFF
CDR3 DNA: TGTGCCAGCTCCCCGACTGGCGTCTCCTACAATGAGCAGTTCTTC

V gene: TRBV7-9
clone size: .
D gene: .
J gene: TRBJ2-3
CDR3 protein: CASSLAGEETDTQYF
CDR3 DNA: TGTGCCAGCAGCTTAGCGGGAGAAGAAACAGATACGCAGTATTTT

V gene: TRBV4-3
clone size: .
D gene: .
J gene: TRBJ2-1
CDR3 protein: CASSPHTGTYNEQFF
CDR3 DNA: TGCGCCAGCAGCCCCCACACAGGGACCTACAATGAGCAGTTCTTC

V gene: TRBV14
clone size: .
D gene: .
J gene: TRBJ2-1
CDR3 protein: CASSQTRPNEQFF
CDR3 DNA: TGTGCCAGCAGCCAGACTCGACCCAATGAGCAGTTCTTC

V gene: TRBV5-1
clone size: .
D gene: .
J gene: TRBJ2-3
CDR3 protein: CASTLQNSDTQYF
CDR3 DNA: TGCGCCAGCACGCTGCAGAACTCAGATACGCAGTATTTT

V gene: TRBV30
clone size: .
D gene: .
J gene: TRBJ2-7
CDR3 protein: CAWSVGLSYEQYF
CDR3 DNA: TGTGCCTGGAGTGTTGGACTCTCCTACGAGCAGTACTTC

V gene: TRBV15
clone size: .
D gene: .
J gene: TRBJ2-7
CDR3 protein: CATSREGSATYEQYF
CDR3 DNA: TGTGCCACCAGCAGAGAAGGCAGTGCAACCTACGAGCAGTACTTC

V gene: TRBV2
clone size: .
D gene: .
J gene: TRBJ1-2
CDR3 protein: CASFGGYGYTF
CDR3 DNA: TGTGCCAGTTTCGGGGGATATGGCTACACCTTC

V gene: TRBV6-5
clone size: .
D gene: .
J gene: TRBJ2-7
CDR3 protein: CASSSPVSSYEQYF
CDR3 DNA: TGTGCCAGCTCCAGCCCGGTGAGCTCCTACGAGCAGTACTTC

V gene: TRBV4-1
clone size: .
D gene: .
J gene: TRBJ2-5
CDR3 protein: CASSQKGWETQYF
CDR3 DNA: TGCGCCAGCAGCCAAAAGGGCTGGGAGACCCAGTACTTC

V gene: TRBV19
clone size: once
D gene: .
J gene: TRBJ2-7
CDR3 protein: CASSIDMLRVGEQYF
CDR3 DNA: TGTGCCAGTAGTATAGATATGTTGCGGGTTGGCGAGCAGTACTTC

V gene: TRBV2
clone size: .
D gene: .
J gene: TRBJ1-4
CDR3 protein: CASSDDPTDRDEKLFF
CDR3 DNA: TGTGCCAGCAGTGACGATCCGACAGACAGAGATGAAAAACTGTTTTTT

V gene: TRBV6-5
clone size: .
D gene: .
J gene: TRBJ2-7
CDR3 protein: CASSIAVSYEQYF
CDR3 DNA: TGTGCCAGCAGTATTGCAGTCTCCTACGAGCAGTACTTC